These T cell receptor beta chains were read from a single sample in a study of regulatory T cells in long-lasting Graves disease. A single record per CDR3 protein comes from TCRdb applying MiXCR to the multiplex PCR reads. This repertoire shows 450,000 or so distinct CDR3 sequences, around 20% found once; its top ten account for approximately 8%. Source: peripheral blood mononuclear cells (PBMCs), taken when the disease was refractory, from a patient treated with antithyroid drugs. Every receptor here comes from a female donor with Graves disease. Both conserved end residues are part of each CDR3. Fields, in order: V gene, CDR3 length, D gene, CDR3 protein. The D gene is left open where the match is weak.

V: TRBV28
length: 16
D: TRBD2
CDR3: CASSWTTSGTTDTQYF

V: TRBV30
length: 15
D: .
CDR3: CAWSMTGRMNTEAFF

V: TRBV5-1
length: 15
D: .
CDR3: CASSLAGDTWETQYF

V: TRBV19
length: 14
D: TRBD1
CDR3: CASSTGTGRTEAFF

V: TRBV12-3/TRBV12-4
length: 15
D: TRBD2
CDR3: CASSLLGGGADTQYF

V: TRBV12-3/TRBV12-4
length: 11
D: .
CDR3: CANRRGDGYTF

V: TRBV30
length: 12
D: .
CDR3: CAWSEGNSPLHF

V: TRBV29-1
length: 17
D: TRBD2
CDR3: CSVEALGTSGRPYEQYF

V: TRBV12-3/TRBV12-4
length: 14
D: TRBD1
CDR3: CASSQGQLNSPLHF

V: TRBV28
length: 14
D: .
CDR3: CASSLAGPKTEAFF

V: TRBV19
length: 13
D: .
CDR3: CASSQSGVSEAFF

V: TRBV6-1
length: 15
D: .
CDR3: CASTKRDSGFYEQYF

V: TRBV6-1
length: 16
D: .
CDR3: CASNFLGGWSNQPQHF

V: TRBV9
length: 15
D: TRBD1
CDR3: CASSERTGFDYGYTF

V: TRBV28
length: 17
D: .
CDR3: CASSFPVEGPSTDTQYF

V: TRBV6-5
length: 18
D: .
CDR3: CASSYNPRAVRGTGELFF

V: TRBV28
length: 18
D: TRBD2
CDR3: CASGQSSGRGSGANVLTF

V: TRBV6-2/TRBV6-3
length: 16
D: .
CDR3: CASSYARRGFTYEQYF

V: TRBV7-2
length: 15
D: TRBD2
CDR3: CASSSFGGRGYEQYF

V: TRBV10-3
length: 12
D: .
CDR3: CAIGVDTGELFF

V: TRBV28
length: 14
D: .
CDR3: CASSRGMITDTQYF

V: TRBV28
length: 14
D: .
CDR3: CASSEPGQNYGYIF

V: TRBV27
length: 16
D: TRBD1
CDR3: CASSPLTGGSNQPQHF

V: TRBV28
length: 15
D: .
CDR3: CASSQFGYSGNTIYF

V: TRBV28
length: 15
D: .
CDR3: CASSLWDWALYEQYF

V: TRBV24-1
length: 14
D: .
CDR3: CATSDSTPYYGYTF

V: TRBV6-2/TRBV6-3
length: 15
D: TRBD1
CDR3: CASKMKPGQGDVLTF

V: TRBV10-3
length: 14
D: TRBD1
CDR3: CATASGQGNYGYTF

V: TRBV6-1
length: 15
D: .
CDR3: CASSRSSLNTGELFF

V: TRBV6-4
length: 15
D: TRBD1
CDR3: CASSWGTGNSYEQYF

V: TRBV7-8
length: 16
D: .
CDR3: CASSLRGRVGKNIQYF

V: TRBV18
length: 12
D: .
CDR3: CASSPGNSEAFF

V: TRBV28
length: 14
D: .
CDR3: CASSSLYRAGGYTF

V: TRBV30
length: 12
D: TRBD1
CDR3: CAWARTGYGYTF

V: TRBV6-1
length: 14
D: TRBD1
CDR3: CASSEEGASYEQYF

V: TRBV6-5
length: 15
D: .
CDR3: CASSSTRQINQPQHF

V: TRBV27
length: 14
D: .
CDR3: CATLTRSGANVLTF

V: TRBV5-5
length: 15
D: TRBD2
CDR3: CASSKEREASYEQYF

V: TRBV19
length: 14
D: .
CDR3: CASSTLRSSGELFF

V: TRBV7-2
length: 14
D: TRBD1
CDR3: CASIISGGTTEAFF

V: TRBV18
length: 15
D: .
CDR3: CASSPLGRANTEAFF

V: TRBV27
length: 13
D: .
CDR3: CASSFSPNTEAFF

V: TRBV20-1
length: 15
D: .
CDR3: CSARDRNAGANVLTF

V: TRBV6-2/TRBV6-3
length: 11
D: .
CDR3: CASSRGNEQFF

V: TRBV18
length: 15
D: TRBD1
CDR3: CASSQKTGLNTEAFF

V: TRBV15
length: 17
D: TRBD1
CDR3: CATSRDRQTGGNQPQHF

V: TRBV6-2/TRBV6-3
length: 14
D: TRBD2
CDR3: CASSYSGRLYEQYF